The subject of this entry is one T cell receptor (beta chain). An end of the junction differs from the germline gene, which may be a read error. The data derive from a study of blood T cell repertoires in COVID-19. Germline V gives CDR1 SGHAT, CDR2 FQNNGV. The CDR3 is made up of 15 amino acids. The protocol was immunoSEQ multiplex PCR, while the TCRdb copy is restricted to in-frame clones and leaves out a portion. This sample yields 650,000 to 800,000 clones, of which more than 80% are seen a single time; approximately 0.3% belongs to the top ten. This chain joins TRBV11-2 and TRBJ2-7, with 9 positions matching TRBD1. The TCR sequence derives from a young woman with acute or convalescent COVID-19. Sequenced input: peripheral blood. This chain's CDR3 is CASSLALGQGHPEGF. CDR3 nucleotide sequence: TGTGCCAGCAGCTTAGCGCTGGGACAGGGCCACCCTGAGGGCTTC. Together with reference TRBV11-2 and TRBJ2-7, the CDR3 gives the full variable domain: EAGVAQSPRYKIIEKRQSVAFWCNPISGHATLYWYQQILGQGPKLLIQFQNNGVVDDSQLPKDRFSAERLKGVDSTLKIQPAKLEDSAVYLCASSLALGQGHPEGFGPGTRLTVT.